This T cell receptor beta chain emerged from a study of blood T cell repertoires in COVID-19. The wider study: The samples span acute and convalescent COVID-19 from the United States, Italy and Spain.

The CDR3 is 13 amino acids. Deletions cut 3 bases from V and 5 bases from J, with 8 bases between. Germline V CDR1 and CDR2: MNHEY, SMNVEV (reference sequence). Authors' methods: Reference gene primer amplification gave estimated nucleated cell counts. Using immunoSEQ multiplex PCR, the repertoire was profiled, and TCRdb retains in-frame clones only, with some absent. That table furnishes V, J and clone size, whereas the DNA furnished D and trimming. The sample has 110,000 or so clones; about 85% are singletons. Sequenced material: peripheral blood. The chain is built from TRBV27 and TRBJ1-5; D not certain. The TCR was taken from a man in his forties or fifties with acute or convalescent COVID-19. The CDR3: CASSFATHQPQHF. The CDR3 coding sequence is TGTGCCAGCAGTTTCGCTACGCATCAGCCCCAGCATTTT.